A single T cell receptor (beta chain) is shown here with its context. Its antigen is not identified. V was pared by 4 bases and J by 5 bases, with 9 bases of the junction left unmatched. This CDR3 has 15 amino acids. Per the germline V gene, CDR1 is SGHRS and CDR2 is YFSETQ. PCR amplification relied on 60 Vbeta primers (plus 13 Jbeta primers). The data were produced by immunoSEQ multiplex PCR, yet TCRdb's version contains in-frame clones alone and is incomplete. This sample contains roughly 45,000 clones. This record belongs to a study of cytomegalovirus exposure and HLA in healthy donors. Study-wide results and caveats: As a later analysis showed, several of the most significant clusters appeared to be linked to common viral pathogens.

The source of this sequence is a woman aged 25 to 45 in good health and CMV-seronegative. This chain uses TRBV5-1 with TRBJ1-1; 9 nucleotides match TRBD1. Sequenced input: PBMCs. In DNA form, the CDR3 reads TGCGCCAGCAGCGCCTACAGGGGGCCTTTGACTGAAGCTTTCTTT. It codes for CASSAYRGPLTEAFF.